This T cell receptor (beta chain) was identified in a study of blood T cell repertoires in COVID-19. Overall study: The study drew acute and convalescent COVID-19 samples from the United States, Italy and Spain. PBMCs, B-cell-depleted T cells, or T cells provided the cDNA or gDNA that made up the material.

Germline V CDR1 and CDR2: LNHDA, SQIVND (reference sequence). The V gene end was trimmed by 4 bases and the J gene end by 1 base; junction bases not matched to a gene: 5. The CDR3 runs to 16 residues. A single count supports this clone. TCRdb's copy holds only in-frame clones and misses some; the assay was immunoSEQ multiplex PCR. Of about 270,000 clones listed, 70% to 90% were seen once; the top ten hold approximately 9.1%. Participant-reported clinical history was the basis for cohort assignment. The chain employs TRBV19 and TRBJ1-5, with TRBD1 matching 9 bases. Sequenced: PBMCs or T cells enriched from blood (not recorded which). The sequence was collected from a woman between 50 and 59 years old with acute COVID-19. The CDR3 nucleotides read TGTGCCAGTAGTACCTTGACAGGGGGGAGCAATCAGCCCCAGCATTTT. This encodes CASSTLTGGSNQPQHF.